This record concerns one TCR beta chain sequence. Other DNA sequences in the same sample also yield this CDR3. Sequenced by immunoSEQ multiplex PCR; TCRdb stores in-frame clones only, minus some. The sample includes a few million clones, 92% of them seen just once. This entry is derived from a study of shared clonotypes between healthy human individuals. Trimming took 1 base from V and 3 from J; bases not matched to a gene: 1. This CDR3 comprises 15 residues. Germline V gene lookup returns CDR1 SGHRS and CDR2 YFSETQ. The V gene is TRBV5-1, the J gene TRBJ2-1; TRBD2 aligns across 10 bases. The sample comprised naive CD4+ T cells from PBMCs. Documented subset: CD45RA+ positively selected. This clonotype was obtained from a man between 18 and 29 years old in good health. Some clones in this sample may be carry-over from other donors' samples. The CDR3 coding sequence is TGCGCCAGCAGCTTGCTAGCGGGGGACTACAATGAGCAGTTCTTC. Translation gives CASSLLAGDYNEQFF.